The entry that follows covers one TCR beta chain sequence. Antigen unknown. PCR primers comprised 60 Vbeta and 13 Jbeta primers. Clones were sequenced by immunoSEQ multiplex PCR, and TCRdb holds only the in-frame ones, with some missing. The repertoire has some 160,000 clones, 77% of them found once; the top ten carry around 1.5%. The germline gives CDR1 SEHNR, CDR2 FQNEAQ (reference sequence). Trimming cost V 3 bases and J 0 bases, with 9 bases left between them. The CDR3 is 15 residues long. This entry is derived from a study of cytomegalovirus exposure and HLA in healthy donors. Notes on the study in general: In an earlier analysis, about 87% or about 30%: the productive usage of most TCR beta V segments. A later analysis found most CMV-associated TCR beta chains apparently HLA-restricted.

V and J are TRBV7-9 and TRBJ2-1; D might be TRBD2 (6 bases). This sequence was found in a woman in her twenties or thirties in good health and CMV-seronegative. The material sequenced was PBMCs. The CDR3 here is CASSLGLPSYNEQFF. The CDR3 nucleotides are TGTGCCAGCAGCTTGGGACTGCCCTCCTACAATGAGCAGTTCTTC.